The rows below give T cell receptor beta chains drawn from one sample of a study of T cells in Graves' hyperthyroidism and ophthalmopathy. MiXCR, run by TCRdb on the multiplex PCR reads, gives a single entry per CDR3 protein. The sample shows roughly 200,000 distinct CDR3 sequences, around 17% of them seen only once. What was sequenced was blood. These TCRs come from a man aged 40-49 years with Graves' hyperthyroidism. The CDR3 runs from the conserved cysteine through the conserved F or W. The D gene is left open where the match is weak. Rows may omit the clone size; those that give it use once, few, many or a size class.

clone size	D gene	V gene	J gene	CDR3 length	CDR3 protein	CDR3 DNA
many	.	TRBV6-2/TRBV6-3	TRBJ1-4	16	CASSYGSPATNEKLFF	TGTGCCAGCAGTTACGGCAGCCCTGCAACTAATGAAAAACTGTTTTTT
many	.	TRBV18	TRBJ1-1	14	CASSPSREGTEAFF	TGTGCCAGCTCGCCATCACGAGAGGGGACTGAAGCTTTCTTT
many	.	TRBV3-1	TRBJ1-2	15	CASSQELRGNYGYTF	TGTGCCAGCAGCCAAGAGCTTAGGGGGAACTATGGCTACACCTTC
many	.	TRBV6-2/TRBV6-3	TRBJ2-2	17	CASSSQGNRWNTGELFF	TGTGCCAGCAGTTCTCAGGGTAACCGGTGGAACACCGGGGAGCTGTTTTTT
many	TRBD1	TRBV30	TRBJ1-4	15	CALTGARGTNEKLFF	TGTGCCTTAACAGGGGCGCGAGGGACTAATGAAAAACTGTTTTTT
.	.	TRBV3-2	TRBJ2-1	18	CASSQGNATVSSYNEQFF	TGTGCCAGCAGCCAAGGTAACGCGACAGTAAGCTCCTACAATGAGCAGTTCTTC
.	TRBD1	TRBV6-2/TRBV6-3	TRBJ1-5	13	CASRDREGQPQHF	TGTGCCAGCAGAGACAGGGAAGGCCAGCCCCAGCATTTT
.	TRBD1	TRBV7-9	TRBJ2-1	16	CASRAGGLSSYNEQFF	TGTGCCAGCAGGGCAGGGGGCTTAAGCTCCTACAATGAGCAGTTCTTC
.	TRBD2	TRBV10-3	TRBJ2-3	14	CAIRTSGNADTQYF	TGTGCCATCAGGACTAGCGGGAACGCAGATACGCAGTATTTT
few	.	TRBV9	TRBJ1-6	14	CASSVGNGNSPLHF	TGTGCCAGCAGCGTCGGGAATGGGAATTCACCCCTCCACTTT
few	.	TRBV7-9	TRBJ2-7	15	CASSLGGRGPYEQYF	TGTGCCAGCAGCTTAGGGGGCAGGGGCCCCTACGAGCAGTACTTC
many	.	TRBV27	TRBJ2-7	9	CANSYEQYF	TGTGCCAACTCCTACGAGCAGTACTTC
many	.	TRBV7-9	TRBJ2-2	15	CASSSNVQNTGELFF	TGTGCCAGCAGCTCCAACGTACAGAACACCGGGGAGCTGTTTTTT
few	TRBD1	TRBV6-1	TRBJ1-5	17	CASSPGTEIYSNQPQHF	TGTGCCAGCAGCCCCGGGACAGAAATTTATAGCAATCAGCCCCAGCATTTT
many	.	TRBV4-3	TRBJ2-1	15	CASSQVQEGYNEQFF	TGCGCCAGCAGCCAAGTACAGGAGGGGTACAATGAGCAGTTCTTC
.	TRBD2	TRBV28	TRBJ2-2	17	CASSLPGLAGVVGGLFF	TGTGCCAGCAGTCTTCCTGGACTAGCGGGAGTGGTTGGGGGGCTGTTTTTT
many	.	TRBV12-3/TRBV12-4	TRBJ2-5	11	CASSSQETQYF	TGTGCCAGCAGTTCCCAAGAGACCCAGTACTTC
many	.	TRBV9	TRBJ1-2	14	CASSVGLAGYGYTF	TGTGCCAGCAGCGTAGGATTGGCCGGCTATGGCTACACCTTC
few	TRBD1	TRBV5-5	TRBJ1-4	12	CASRGDRAKLFF	TGTGCCAGCAGAGGGGACAGGGCGAAACTGTTTTTT
many	TRBD1	TRBV12-3/TRBV12-4	TRBJ1-5	13	CASTGTGLQPQHF	TGTGCCAGCACCGGGACAGGGCTTCAGCCCCAGCATTTT
.	TRBD1	TRBV5-1	TRBJ1-6	15	CASSLADRGTSPLHF	TGCGCCAGCAGCTTGGCGGACAGGGGTACTTCACCCCTCCACTTT
many	TRBD2	TRBV11-2	TRBJ2-3	16	CASSGGRLASTDTQYF	TGTGCCAGCAGCGGGGGGAGACTAGCGAGCACAGATACGCAGTATTTT
.	.	TRBV20-1	TRBJ2-1	18	CSASNNRGASGSYSEQFF	TGCAGTGCCAGCAACAACCGGGGGGCCTCGGGTTCCTACAGTGAGCAGTTCTTC
many	TRBD1	TRBV6-2/TRBV6-3	TRBJ2-7	13	CASMGQVSYEQYF	TGTGCCAGCATGGGACAGGTCTCCTACGAGCAGTACTTC
.	TRBD1	TRBV29-1	TRBJ1-2	12	CSVPTGFGGYTF	TGCAGCGTCCCGACAGGGTTTGGCGGCTACACCTTC
many	TRBD1	TRBV5-1	TRBJ1-2	15	CASSLAFGQGYGYTF	TGCGCCAGCAGCTTGGCCTTTGGACAGGGGTATGGCTACACCTTC
many	.	TRBV6-1	TRBJ2-1	16	CASSERDTTSYNEQFF	TGTGCCAGCAGTGAAAGGGACACAACCTCCTACAATGAGCAGTTCTTC
many	.	TRBV28	TRBJ2-1	14	CASRPGRSYNEQFF	TGTGCCAGCAGACCGGGACGGTCCTACAATGAGCAGTTCTTC
.	TRBD1	TRBV7-2	TRBJ1-6	15	CASSPHRDSNSPLHF	TGTGCCAGCAGCCCCCACCGGGACAGTAATTCACCCCTCCACTTT
many	TRBD1	TRBV7-3	TRBJ2-7	13	CASSAGQGNEQYF	TGTGCCAGCAGCGCGGGACAGGGGAACGAGCAGTACTTC
many	TRBD2	TRBV4-3	TRBJ2-1	16	CASSHQLAGGYNEQFF	TGCGCCAGCAGCCATCAGCTAGCGGGGGGGTACAATGAGCAGTTCTTC
many	TRBD1	TRBV7-9	TRBJ2-5	14	CASSKNQGEETQYF	TGTGCCAGCAGTAAGAACCAGGGGGAAGAGACCCAGTACTTC
.	.	TRBV20-1	TRBJ1-2	12	CSARTANYGYAF	TGCAGTGCTAGGACAGCCAACTATGGCTACGCCTTC
many	.	TRBV12-3/TRBV12-4	TRBJ1-1	12	CAIRRGNTEAFF	TGTGCCATCAGAAGGGGGAACACTGAAGCTTTCTTT
few	TRBD2	TRBV20-1	TRBJ2-3	15	CSARNLAGVADTQYF	TGCAGTGCTAGAAACTTAGCGGGGGTGGCAGATACGCAGTATTTT
.	.	TRBV28	TRBJ2-2	15	CASSFDRRHTGELFF	TGTGCCAGCAGTTTCGACAGGCGGCACACCGGGGAGCTGTTTTTT
many	.	TRBV24-1	TRBJ2-5	13	CATSKEGGETQYF	TGTGCCACCAGTAAAGAGGGGGGAGAGACCCAGTACTTC
.	.	TRBV14	TRBJ1-1	15	CASSQIQNMNTEAFF	TGTGCCAGCAGCCAAATACAGAATATGAACACTGAAGCTTTCTTT
.	TRBD2	TRBV25-1	TRBJ2-7	14	CTSSELADQGEQYF	TGTACCAGCAGTGAGCTAGCGGATCAGGGCGAGCAGTACTTC
many	TRBD2	TRBV6-6	TRBJ2-1	14	CASSSTSGGTEQFF	TGTGCCAGCAGTTCGACTAGCGGGGGAACGGAGCAGTTCTTC
many	TRBD1	TRBV28	TRBJ2-7	15	CASWTIGQDSYEQYF	TGTGCCAGCTGGACAATTGGACAGGACTCCTACGAGCAGTACTTC
once	TRBD2	TRBV7-6	TRBJ2-2	16	CASSILAGGQTGELFF	TGTGCCAGCAGCATTCTAGCGGGGGGACAAACCGGGGAGCTGTTTTTT
many	.	TRBV20-1	TRBJ2-3	13	CSASSPGEDTQYF	TGCAGTGCTAGTTCCCCAGGGGAAGATACGCAGTATTTT
many	.	TRBV7-2	TRBJ1-1	15	CASSLYGGLNTEAFF	TGTGCCAGCAGCTTATATGGGGGTCTGAACACTGAAGCTTTCTTT
many	.	TRBV2	TRBJ2-6	14	CASSGMAGANVLTF	TGTGCCAGCAGTGGGATGGCCGGGGCCAACGTCCTGACTTTC
many	TRBD1	TRBV29-1	TRBJ2-2	13	CSGDRGGTGELFF	TGCAGCGGCGACAGGGGCGGGACCGGGGAGCTGTTTTTT
many	.	TRBV14	TRBJ2-7	13	CASAGADFYEQYF	TGTGCCAGCGCGGGGGCGGATTTCTACGAGCAGTACTTC
many	.	TRBV11-2	TRBJ2-7	13	CASSSSLGDEQYF	TGTGCCAGCAGCTCCTCCCTGGGGGACGAGCAGTACTTC
.	.	TRBV9	TRBJ2-3	17	CASSVGGGPSSTDTQYF	TGTGCCAGCAGCGTAGGTGGGGGTCCGTCTAGCACAGATACGCAGTATTTT
many	.	TRBV5-1	TRBJ2-2	14	CASRVREWTGELFF	TGCGCCAGCCGGGTCAGGGAGTGGACCGGGGAGCTGTTTTTT